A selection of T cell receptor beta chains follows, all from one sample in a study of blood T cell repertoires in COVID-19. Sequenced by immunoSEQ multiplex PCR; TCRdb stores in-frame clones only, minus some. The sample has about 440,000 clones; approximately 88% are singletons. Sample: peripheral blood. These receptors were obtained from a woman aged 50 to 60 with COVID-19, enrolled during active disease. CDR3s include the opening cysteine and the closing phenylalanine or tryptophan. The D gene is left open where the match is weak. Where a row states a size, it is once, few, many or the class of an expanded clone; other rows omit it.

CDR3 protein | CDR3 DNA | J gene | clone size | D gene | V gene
CASSPRLAGGYEQYF | TGTGCCAGCAGTCCGAGACTAGCGGGGGGCTACGAGCAGTACTTC | TRBJ2-7 | once | TRBD2 | TRBV6-5
CASSMAQGAGNTKYF | TGTGCCAGTAGTATGGCACAGGGAGCCGGAAACACCAAATATTTT | TRBJ1-3 | few | - | TRBV19
CASSQAHRVDEKLFF | TGTGCCAGCAGCCAGGCACACAGGGTGGATGAAAAACTGTTTTTT | TRBJ1-4 | - | - | TRBV7-9
CASSLWTGGNTEAFF | TGCGCCAGCAGCCTCTGGACAGGGGGGAACACTGAAGCTTTCTTT | TRBJ1-1 | - | TRBD1 | TRBV4-1
CASSHLTLQGFHNEQFF | TGTGCCAGCAGCCACCTCACGCTACAGGGATTTCACAATGAGCAGTTCTTC | TRBJ2-1 | - | - | TRBV5-5
CASSITGDTGELFF | TGTGCCAGTAGTATAACCGGGGACACCGGGGAGCTGTTTTTT | TRBJ2-2 | - | - | TRBV19
CASSPWDTADGQYF | TGTGCCAGCTCACCGTGGGACACCGCGGACGGGCAGTACTTC | TRBJ2-7 | - | - | TRBV18
CASSEGQGAQPQHF | TGTGCCAGCAGCGAAGGACAGGGGGCCCAACCCCAGCATTTT | TRBJ1-5 | once | TRBD1 | TRBV7-7
CASRSGTGASGSEKLFF | TGTGCCAGCAGATCCGGGACAGGGGCTTCTGGAAGTGAAAAACTGTTTTTT | TRBJ1-4 | - | TRBD1 | TRBV5-5
CASRSRGTVNYEQYF | TGTGCCAGCAGGTCTAGGGGGACAGTTAACTACGAGCAGTACTTC | TRBJ2-7 | - | TRBD1 | TRBV28
CASSPDRYGYTF | TGTGCCAGCAGCCCCGACAGATATGGCTACACCTTC | TRBJ1-2 | - | - | TRBV5-4
CASSEVGGALEQYF | TGTGCCAGCAGTGAAGTCGGGGGGGCCCTCGAGCAGTACTTC | TRBJ2-7 | - | TRBD2 | TRBV6-1
CASTEKTKYSGANVLTF | TGTGCCAGCACCGAAAAGACTAAATACTCTGGGGCCAACGTCCTGACTTTC | TRBJ2-6 | once | - | TRBV28
CASSSHRAGDTEAFF | TGCGCCAGCAGCTCCCACAGGGCTGGGGACACTGAAGCTTTCTTT | TRBJ1-1 | once | - | TRBV5-1
CATAKTPSVEQFF | TGTGCCACCGCTAAGACACCTTCCGTTGAGCAGTTCTTC | TRBJ2-1 | - | - | TRBV24-1
CASSLADLAGDTQYF | TGTGCCAGCAGCTTAGCGGACTTAGCGGGAGATACGCAGTATTTT | TRBJ2-3 | - | TRBD2 | TRBV7-9
CAISVGTGATYEQYF | TGTGCCATCAGTGTCGGGACAGGGGCGACCTACGAGCAGTACTTC | TRBJ2-7 | - | TRBD1 | TRBV10-3
CSVADTYYGYTF | TGCAGCGTTGCCGACACGTACTATGGCTACACCTTC | TRBJ1-2 | - | - | TRBV29-1
CAISETKGVRNEQFF | TGTGCCATCAGTGAGACTAAAGGGGTAAGAAATGAGCAGTTCTTC | TRBJ2-1 | - | - | TRBV10-3
CATSAGQGARNEQFF | TGTGCCACCAGTGCTGGGCAGGGGGCGCGAAATGAGCAGTTCTTC | TRBJ2-1 | - | TRBD1 | TRBV24-1
CASSTGTGFYNEQFF | TGTGCCAGCAGCACCGGGACAGGGTTTTACAATGAGCAGTTCTTC | TRBJ2-1 | - | TRBD1 | TRBV7-9
CASSLGGVYGYTF | TGTGCCAGCAGTTTGGGGGGGGTCTATGGCTACACCTTC | TRBJ1-2 | - | - | TRBV12-3/TRBV12-4
CASSLGQGETAFF | TGTGCCAGCAGCTTAGGGCAGGGGGAGACGGCTTTCTTT | TRBJ1-1 | - | TRBD1 | TRBV11-3
CASSYPGQNNSPLHF | TGTGCCAGCAGTTACCCGGGACAGAATAATTCACCCCTCCACTTT | TRBJ1-6 | - | TRBD1 | TRBV6-5
CASSLLQGYEQYF | TGCGCCAGCAGCTTGCTACAGGGTTACGAGCAGTACTTC | TRBJ2-7 | - | - | TRBV5-1